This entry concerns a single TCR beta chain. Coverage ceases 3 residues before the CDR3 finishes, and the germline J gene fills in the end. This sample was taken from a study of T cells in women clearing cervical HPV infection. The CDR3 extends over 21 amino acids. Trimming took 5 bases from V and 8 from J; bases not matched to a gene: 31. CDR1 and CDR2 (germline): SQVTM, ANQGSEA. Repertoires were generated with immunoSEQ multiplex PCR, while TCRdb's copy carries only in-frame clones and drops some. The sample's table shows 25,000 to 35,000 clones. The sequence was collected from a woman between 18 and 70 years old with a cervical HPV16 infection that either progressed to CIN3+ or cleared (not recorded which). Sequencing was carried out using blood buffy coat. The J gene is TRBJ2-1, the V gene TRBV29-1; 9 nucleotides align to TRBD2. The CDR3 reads CSVLVLAGFLKGPSDRDEQFF. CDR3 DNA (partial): TGCAGCGTTCTCGTACTAGCGGGCTTCTTGAAGGGCCCATCAGACAGAGATGAG.